This paragraph covers one T cell receptor (beta chain) sequence. The sample holds many counts of this clonotype. Its antigen target is currently unknown. One base away there is no much larger clone; base qualities are not given. The listed sequencing device is Illumina NovaSeq 6000. cDNA libraries for TCRalpha and TCRbeta were prepared by 5'RACE using constant-segment primers, with sample barcodes and unique molecular identifiers added. Trizol reagent was used to extract RNA from every sample. The libraries were amplified in two PCR steps, and the second step added a second sample barcode and Illumina TruSeq adapters. Libraries were sequenced on an Illumina NovaSeq with 2 x 150 bp paired-end reads. Processing in the source paper ran as follows. With migec v1.2.7, reads were demultiplexed and then collapsed into UMI-guided consensus sequences. Using mixcr v2.1.11, UMI consensuses were aligned to TRA and TRB V and J templates and then assembled into clonotypes. A clonotype was counted as expanded or contracted only when both edgeR and NoisET called the clonotype significant, with the noise models trained on biological replicates. For edgeR calls, the cutoffs were a false discovery rate-adjusted p below 0.01 and a log2 fold-change threshold of 1. As an exploratory analysis of dynamics, PCA with hierarchical clustering was applied to max-normalized trajectories of the 1000 most abundant clonotypes. Separately sequenced CD4+ and CD8+ repertoires were used to assign a CD4 or CD8 phenotype to each responding clone. TCRdb's own reprocessing of the public reads used fastp at Q25 and MiXCR and kept productive beta chains. Every CDR3 protein is listed once, alongside the most common genes and DNA of its rows. The V and J calls were not made by the authors but by TCRdb's processing. This sample gives about 15,000 distinct CDR3 sequences in total; around 20% of them show up just once. Roughly 49% of the sample comes from the top ten.

Ficoll-Paque density gradient centrifugation was used to isolate PBMCs. Trimming costs V 0 bases and J 4 bases, and their ends lie 14 bases apart. The CDR3 goes from the cysteine to the phenylalanine over 16 residues. The only DNA kept is the CDR3, 48 bases in frame from the first base. CDR1 and CDR2 were assigned from the germline V gene as SGHRS and YFSETQ. The source of the sample is a study of T-cell memory formation after mild COVID-19 (dated by TCRdb to the early 2020s). At the level of the whole study: TCR sequence clusters from the two donors were found to be largely donor specific. T-cell clones expanding and contracting after mild COVID-19 in a couple of donors were tracked by longitudinal TCRalpha and TCRbeta repertoire sequencing. Two young, previously healthy adult volunteers, one female and one male, were included in the cohort. Study-wide findings and limitations: Some responding clones were detected in pre-infection memory, which suggested that pre-existing cross-reactive memory T cells had joined the SARS-CoV-2 response. The study covered only a couple of mild cases, and larger cohorts including severe cases with pre-infection samples were considered necessary. Balanced CD4/CD8 phenotypes were observed for clones contracting from day 15 to 85, whereas a bias towards CD4+ was observed for a second wave of clones expanding from day 15 to 37. SARS-CoV-2 specificity of the second-wave clones peaking on day 37 was not confirmed. Contracting CD4+ clones turned up mainly in the CM and EM memory subsets, whereas EMRA was where CD8+ clones were enriched.

This sequence uses TRBV5-1 and TRBJ2-1; the best D guess is TRBD2, with 6 bases matching. The receptor's source is an adult woman who had mild COVID-19 (a few samples of this study predate the infection). The sample titles of this study are shuffled in the database, so cell type and time point are left out; the donor was told from shared clones. Material for sequencing was PBMCs or a T cell subset sorted from them (not recorded which). The bases are TGCGCCAGCAGCTTGGTCCGGGGCGGGGTGTACAATGAGCAGTTCTTC. This translates into CASSLVRGGVYNEQFF.